The 12 T cell receptor beta chains listed next were all sequenced from one sample in a study of neurological immune-mediated disorders. TCRdb itself ran the 5' RACE reads through MiXCR, one entry per CDR3 protein. The table lists tens of thousands of distinct CDR3 sequences, 10% of them singletons, with 1.8% in the top ten. The specimen sequenced was PBMCs. These receptors all stem from a man in his forties in good health.

This clonotype was found many times. The chain links TRBV11-2 to TRBJ1-2, with D perhaps matching TRBD1 (5 bases). This CDR3 is 15 amino acids long. V was clipped by 0 bases and J by 4 bases, with 12 bases between them. From germline, CDR1 is SGHAT and CDR2 FQNNGV. The CDR3 is CASSLEAQGSYGYTF. The CDR3 DNA is TGTGCCAGCAGCTTAGAAGCCCAGGGATCCTATGGCTACACCTTC.

Of note for this clonotype: A read error may be the cause here, since a much bigger clone is one base away. The V and J genes are TRBV29-1 and TRBJ2-7; D gene unclear. CDR3 length: 13 amino acids. Germline V gene lookup returns CDR1 SQVTM and CDR2 ANQGSEA. Trimming stripped 4 bases from V and 6 bases from J, with 16 bases between. The CDR3 region has the DNA TGCAGCGTTGGGTCTCGGCAGATCAGCGAGCAGTACTTC. Translation: CSVGSRQISEQYF.

This clonotype has at least ten counts. This chain links TRBV5-1 with TRBJ1-2; 8 nucleotides match TRBD1. CDR1 and CDR2 (germline): SGHRS, YFSETQ. V lost 2 bases to trimming and J lost 6 bases; unmatched junction nucleotides: 6. The CDR3 is 14 residues long. The CDR3 is CASSFTTGEDGYTF. The CDR3 bases are TGCGCCAGCAGCTTTACGACAGGGGAGGATGGCTACACCTTC.

V and J are TRBV3-1 and TRBJ2-1, with 14 bases aligning to TRBD2. The CDR3 extends over 14 amino acids. Trimming cost V 9 bases and J 8 bases; bases outside gene matches: 6. Germline CDR1 is LGHDT and CDR2 is YNNKEL (reference sequence). The CDR3 DNA follows: TGTGCCAGTTTGGGGACTAGCGGGAGCTATGAGCAGTTCTTC. Its translation is CASLGTSGSYEQFF.

This clonotype was observed many times. The chain uses TRBV7-6 and TRBJ2-2; tentative D call: TRBD2 (7 bases). Trimming cost V 1 base and J 5 bases, with 17 bases left between them. Germline CDR1 SGHVS, CDR2 FNYEAQ. The CDR3 loop spans 17 amino acids. CDR3 bases: TGTGCCAGCAGCTTAGAATACGGGGGGCGAGAAACCGGGGAGCTGTTTTTT. This encodes CASSLEYGGRETGELFF.

This clonotype was detected only a few times. The chain recombines TRBV20-1 with TRBJ1-2; D gene ambiguous. Germline assignment: CDR1 DFQATT and CDR2 SNEGSKA (reference sequence). The V and J ends lost 5 bases and 3 bases respectively, with 16 bases between them. The CDR3 spans 14 residues. The CDR3 loop is CSAPSGVGDYGYTF. In DNA, the CDR3 is TGCAGTGCTCCCTCCGGGGTGGGCGACTATGGCTACACCTTC.

In its sample, this clonotype was seen many times. The chain combines TRBV27 with TRBJ2-7; 9 bases fit TRBD1. Germline V CDR1 and CDR2: MNHEY, SMNVEV (reference sequence). The CDR3 covers 17 residues. V shed 4 bases, J shed 4 bases, and the junction held 14 bases outside the gene matches. This CDR3 is CASSSAPSGQGDYEQYF. The CDR3 bases are TGTGCCAGCAGTTCGGCCCCCTCGGGACAGGGAGATTACGAGCAGTACTTC.

This clonotype was counted a few times. The CDR3 end shows no conserved phenylalanine or tryptophan, and so a read error is likely. V gene TRBV9 combines with J gene TRBJ2-5, with D perhaps matching TRBD2 (6 bases). Between the trimmed V and J ends, which lost 0 bases and 1 base, there was a span of 7 bases. Germline V gives CDR1 SGDLS, CDR2 YYNGEE. This CDR3 has 14 amino acids. CDR3 protein: CASSVGTTQETQYY. The CDR3 region has the DNA TGTGCCAGCAGCGTAGGGACTACCCAAGAGACCCAGTACTAC.

In its sample, this clonotype was seen many times. The chain recombines TRBV5-1 with TRBJ1-1, with TRBD1 matching 8 bases. Trimming removed 2 bases from V and 5 bases from J; junction bases left unmatched: 5. CDR1 and CDR2 from the germline V gene are SGHRS and YFSETQ. The CDR3 is 14 residues long. The CDR3 protein is CASSFQDRGTEAFF. In DNA form, the CDR3 reads TGCGCCAGCAGCTTCCAAGACAGGGGAACTGAAGCTTTCTTT.

This clonotype showed up many times. The chain has TRBV28 and TRBJ2-7, with D possibly being TRBD1 (6 bases). Germline V lookup: CDR1 MDHEN, CDR2 SYDVKM. V was cut by 7 bases and J by 4 bases, with 23 bases left in between. This CDR3 contains 16 residues. The CDR3 loop reads CASTRAGGRVRYEQYF. CDR3 DNA: TGTGCCAGCACCAGAGCTGGGGGCAGGGTTAGATACGAGCAGTACTTC.

This clonotype was seen at least ten times. The V call is TRBV20-1, the J call TRBJ2-1; a possible D gene is TRBD1 (5 bases). This CDR3 is 11 amino acids long. Germline CDR1 DFQATT, CDR2 SNEGSKA (reference sequence). V was pared by 6 bases and J by 6 bases, with 9 bases between. The CDR3 nucleotides are TGCAGTGCGACTGACAGCAATGAGCAGTTCTTC. The encoded protein is CSATDSNEQFF.

This clonotype was found many times. This chain joins TRBV6-5 and TRBJ2-1; the D gene is possibly TRBD2 (6 bases). Germline V CDR1 and CDR2: MNHEY, SVGAGI. This CDR3 contains 15 residues. Trimming took off 2 bases at V and 2 bases at J, with 10 bases between the two ends. CDR3 region: CASSYRLEAYNEQFF. CDR3 nucleotide sequence: TGTGCCAGCAGTTACAGACTAGAGGCCTACAATGAGCAGTTCTTC.